Below are 30 T cell receptor beta chains sequenced from a single sample in a study of blood T cell repertoires in COVID-19. Only in-frame clones appear in the TCRdb table, and some are missing; sequencing was by immunoSEQ multiplex PCR. The sample shows roughly 130,000 clones, roughly 80% of them seen only once. What was sequenced was PBMCs or T cells enriched from blood (not recorded which). The source of these receptors is a man aged 45-65 years who had recovered from COVID-19.

The genes are TRBV6-2 or TRBV6-3 and TRBJ2-4; 7 positions match TRBD1. This CDR3 is built from 18 residues. CDR1 and CDR2 (germline): MNHEY, SVGEGT. Trimming cost V 5 bases and J 1 base; bases outside gene matches: 14. The CDR3 is CASSNTWTGTTAKNIQYF. The CDR3 DNA reads as TGTGCCAGCAGTAACACCTGGACAGGAACGACGGCCAAAAACATTCAGTACTTC.

This chain joins TRBV11-3 and TRBJ1-1, with 10 bases matching TRBD1. The length of the CDR3 is 15 residues. Trimming cost V 5 bases and J 1 base; bases outside gene matches: 4. CDR1 SGHNT and CDR2 YENEEA come from the germline V gene. CDR3 sequence: CASSPGQGGNTEAFF. As DNA, the CDR3 is TGTGCCAGCAGCCCTGGACAGGGGGGGAACACTGAAGCTTTCTTT. Combining the CDR3 with reference TRBV11-3 and TRBJ1-1 gives the whole variable domain EAGVVQSPRYKIIEKKQPVAFWCNPISGHNTLYWYLQNLGQGPELLIRYENEEAVDDSQLPKDRFSAERLKGVDSTLKIQPAELGDSAVYLCASSPGQGGNTEAFFGQGTRLTVV.

This clone has only one observation. J is TRBJ1-5 and V is TRBV6-2 or TRBV6-3; D perhaps matches TRBD1 (5 bases). Germline V gene data show CDR1 as MNHEY and CDR2 as SVGEGT. This CDR3 comprises 14 residues. Trimming shortened V by 0 bases and J by 4 bases, and 7 bases separated the two germline ends. The CDR3 protein is CASSYSGGNQPQHF. CDR3 in DNA: TGTGCCAGCAGTTACTCGGGGGGAAATCAGCCCCAGCATTTT.

The chain links TRBV19 to TRBJ1-5; no reliable D call. The V end lost 6 bases, the J end lost 5 bases, and 11 bases lay between the germline ends. Germline V gene lookup returns CDR1 LNHDA and CDR2 SQIVND (reference sequence). The CDR3 is made up of 13 amino acids. CDR3 sequence reads: CASSLNRDQPQHF. The CDR3 DNA sequence: TGTGCCAGTAGCCTAAACAGAGATCAGCCCCAGCATTTT.

The V gene is TRBV30, the J gene TRBJ1-4; D gene uncertain. Germline CDR1 and CDR2: GTSNPN and SVGIG (reference sequence). V lost 1 base and J 4 bases, leaving 10 bases between the germline ends. The CDR3 runs to 14 residues. The CDR3 reads CAWSGYSHNEKLFF. The DNA for the CDR3 is TGTGCCTGGAGTGGGTACAGCCATAATGAAAAACTGTTTTTT.

V is TRBV3-1 (or the pseudogene TRBV3-2) and J is TRBJ1-1, with TRBD1 identical over 8 bases. CDR1 is LGHDT, CDR2 YNNKEL, per germline (reference sequence). This CDR3 comprises 14 residues. V shed 2 bases and J 4 bases; nucleotides not matched to a gene: 3. CDR3 amino acids: CASSQLDRVTEAFF. CDR3 coding DNA: TGTGCCAGCAGCCAATTGGACAGGGTCACTGAAGCTTTCTTT.

This chain connects TRBV2 to TRBJ2-5; 14 bases are shared with TRBD2. J lost 1 base, V lost 3 bases, and 1 base had no gene match. The CDR3 is made up of 16 amino acids. The germline V gene has CDR1 SNHLY and CDR2 FYNNEI. The CDR3: CASSETSGGAQETQYF. The CDR3 DNA reads as TGTGCCAGCAGTGAGACTAGCGGGGGGGCCCAAGAGACCCAGTACTTC.

This rearrangement joins TRBV11-2 to TRBJ1-2; 9 positions match TRBD1. The V segment lost 1 base and the J segment 7 bases; nucleotides outside the gene matches: 7. The germline CDR1 and CDR2 sequences are SGHAT and FQNNGV. CDR3 length: 15 residues. The CDR3 DNA follows: TGTGCCAGCAGCTTAGTGGGACAGGGCGTAAGTGGCTACACCTTC. Amino acid sequence: CASSLVGQGVSGYTF.

This chain joins TRBV2 and TRBJ2-1, with 11 bases aligning to TRBD2. CDR3 length: 16 amino acids. Trimming removed 2 bases from V and 7 bases from J; junction bases left unmatched: 7. Germline V CDR1 and CDR2: SNHLY, FYNNEI. The CDR3 protein is CASSEQGASGGNEQFF. CDR3 DNA: TGTGCCAGCAGTGAACAGGGAGCTAGCGGGGGGAATGAGCAGTTCTTC.

This clone was seen more than once but under ten times. V and J are TRBV18 and TRBJ2-1, with D possibly matching TRBD1 (5 bases). Trimming cost V 1 base and J 6 bases, with 7 bases left between them. Germline V CDR1 and CDR2: KGHSH, LQKENI. This CDR3 is built from 13 residues. The CDR3 DNA is TGTGCCAGCTCACCACGACAGATCAATGAGCAGTTCTTC. Translating it yields CASSPRQINEQFF.

This clone was counted once. This rearrangement joins TRBV11-1 to TRBJ2-1; D possibly corresponds to TRBD2 (5 bases). The germline V and J ends were trimmed by 5 bases and 5 bases, with 16 bases remaining between them. The CDR3 loop spans 15 amino acids. CDR1 and CDR2 (germline): SGHAT, FQDESV (reference sequence). The DNA for the CDR3 is TGTGCCAGCAGCCCAGGTACCGGGGTTGACAATGAGCAGTTCTTC. Translation gives CASSPGTGVDNEQFF.

This clone has only a few counts. Other DNA sequences in the same sample also yield this CDR3. The genes are TRBV9 and TRBJ2-1; D is uncertain. The CDR3 sequence is 12 residues long. Deletions cut 0 bases from V and 7 bases from J, with 5 bases between. The germline CDR1 and CDR2 sequences are SGDLS and YYNGEE. The CDR3 region is CASSVGQNEQFF. CDR3 nucleotides: TGTGCCAGCAGCGTAGGTCAAAATGAGCAGTTCTTC.

The chain is built from TRBV18 and TRBJ1-1, with 8 bases matching TRBD1. CDR1 is KGHSH, CDR2 LQKENI, per germline. The CDR3 has 16 residues. The J segment lost 0 bases and the V segment lost 4 bases, leaving 7 bases of the junction unmatched. CDR3 sequence: CASSRVGTGMNTEAFF. The CDR3 DNA is TGTGCCAGCTCACGAGTCGGGACAGGCATGAACACTGAAGCTTTCTTT.

V is TRBV5-4 and J is TRBJ2-6; no firm D call. Trimming cost V 0 bases and J 0 bases, with 7 bases left between them. From germline, CDR1 is SGHNT and CDR2 YYREEE (reference sequence). This CDR3 is built from 16 residues. For the CDR3, the DNA is TGTGCCAGCAGCTTGGGCCAGGTCTCTGGGGCCAACGTCCTGACTTTC. It is translated as CASSLGQVSGANVLTF.

The rearrangement links TRBV5-6 to TRBJ1-5, with a tentative D call TRBD1 (5 bases). Trimming removed 5 bases at V and 5 bases at J, with 17 bases between. Germline V CDR1 and CDR2: SGHDT, YYEEEE. This CDR3 has 15 residues. The CDR3 region is CASSSNNRNDQPQHF. The DNA of the CDR3 is TGTGCCAGCAGTTCCAATAACAGGAATGATCAGCCCCAGCATTTT.

The chain uses TRBV28 and TRBJ1-6, with D maybe TRBD1 (6 bases). Trimming left V 5 bases short and J 10 bases short, with 21 bases between. The CDR3 extends over 16 amino acids. Germline V gene lookup returns CDR1 MDHEN and CDR2 SYDVKM. The CDR3 spells CASSPPIRGLGSPLHF. The CDR3 DNA reads TGTGCCAGCAGTCCCCCCATCAGGGGATTAGGCTCACCCCTCCACTTT. The variable domain in full, with the rest retrieved from reference TRBV28 and TRBJ1-6, is DVKVTQSSRYLVKRTGEKVFLECVQDMDHENMFWYRQDPGLGLRLIYFSYDVKMKEKGDIPEGYSVSREKKERFSLILESASTNQTSMYLCASSPPIRGLGSPLHFGNGTRLTVT.

To note about this clone: The sample holds other DNA sequences that translate to the same CDR3. The chain recombines TRBV29-1 with TRBJ2-5; TRBD1 might be the D (6 bases). The ends were cut back, 3 bases at V and 4 bases at J, with 9 bases in the middle. The germline V gene encodes CDR1 SQVTM and CDR2 ANQGSEA. CDR3 size: 12 residues. DNA of the CDR3: TGCAGCGTTGACAGGGGACGAGAGACCCAGTACTTC. It codes for CSVDRGRETQYF.

The J gene is TRBJ2-2, the V gene TRBV3-1 (or the pseudogene TRBV3-2); 7 nucleotides agree with TRBD1. The germline gives CDR1 LGHDT, CDR2 YNNKEL (reference sequence). With V trimmed by 5 bases and J by 0 bases, 15 bases remained unmatched. The CDR3 has 19 residues. CDR3 sequence reads: CASSSRQGFLDANTGELFF. The CDR3 DNA reads as TGTGCCAGCAGCTCCCGACAGGGCTTTTTGGACGCGAACACCGGGGAGCTGTTTTTT.

The rearrangement uses TRBV24-1 and TRBJ2-1; TRBD2 matches at 9 bases. This CDR3 has 15 residues. Trimming cost V 3 bases and J 7 bases; bases outside gene matches: 6. Germline V gene data show CDR1 as KGHDR and CDR2 as SFDVKD. This chain's CDR3 is CATSDAGGPRNEQFF. The CDR3, as DNA: TGTGCCACCAGTGATGCGGGGGGGCCGAGGAATGAGCAGTTCTTC.

The chain uses TRBV14 and TRBJ2-5, with D possibly TRBD2 on 5 matching bases. This CDR3 spans 16 amino acids. CDR1 is SGHDN, CDR2 FVKESK, per germline. V lost 0 bases, J lost 2 bases, and 13 bases lay in between. In DNA, the CDR3 is TGTGCCAGCAGCCAAGACAACCGGGGAACTCAAGAGACCCAGTACTTC. Translated: CASSQDNRGTQETQYF.

The chain carries TRBV7-3 and TRBJ2-5; 7 bases agree with TRBD1. CDR1 is SGHTA and CDR2 is FQGTGA in the germline V gene. The CDR3 runs to 15 residues. Trimming cost V 5 bases and J 1 base; bases outside gene matches: 7. The CDR3 here is CASSRNGDSQETQYF. CDR3 DNA: TGTGCCAGCAGCCGGAACGGGGACAGCCAAGAGACCCAGTACTTC.

The chain carries TRBV10-3 and TRBJ2-3, with 14 bases matching TRBD2. The CDR3 extends over 16 amino acids. The germline V gene encodes CDR1 ENHRY and CDR2 SYGVKD. V dropped 4 bases and J dropped 6; count of bases not matched to a gene: 6. The CDR3 nucleotides read TGTGCCATCAGTGTGGGGACTAGCGGGGGTCGGGATACGCAGTATTTT. It translates to CAISVGTSGGRDTQYF.

The J gene is TRBJ1-4, the V gene TRBV15; TRBD1 agrees at 7 bases. The germline CDR1 and CDR2 sequences are LNHNV and YYDKDF (reference sequence). V shed 3 bases, J shed 11 bases, and the junction held 3 bases outside the gene matches. There are 12 residues in the CDR3. The CDR3 DNA reads TGTGCCACCAGCAGCAAGGGGGCTAAACTGTTTTTT. Its protein is CATSSKGAKLFF.

V usage is TRBV12-2 and J usage is TRBJ1-2; the D segment call TRBD1 is taken from the table without a DNA check. TRBV12-2 is a recognized pseudogene. The CDR3 contains 19 residues. DNA of the CDR3: TGTGCAAGTCGCTTAGAGCCCCTTACGGTAGGTTGCAGGGACTATGGCTACACCTTC. Its translation is CASRLEPLTVGCRDYGYTF.

The chain carries TRBV7-8 and TRBJ1-6; 10 bases align to TRBD1. With V trimmed by 5 bases and J by 9 bases, 10 bases remained unmatched. There are 16 residues in the CDR3. Germline-derived CDR1 and CDR2 are SGHVS and FQNEAQ. The CDR3 nucleotides are TGTGCCAGCAGCCCGGAGAGACAGGGGGCATTTTCACCCCTCCACTTT. Translated: CASSPERQGAFSPLHF.

The chain couples TRBV24-1 to TRBJ1-2, with TRBD1 matching 9 bases. Germline CDR1 and CDR2: KGHDR and SFDVKD. V lost 12 bases and J lost 4; bases outside the gene matches: 8. The CDR3 consists of 13 residues. The CDR3, as DNA: TGTGCCCCGAGGACAGGGGAGCCCTATGGCTACACCTTC. Its translation is CAPRTGEPYGYTF.

This clone was counted a few times. The chain carries TRBV7-8 and TRBJ2-1; TRBD1 might be the D (5 bases). This CDR3 is 15 amino acids long. Trimming stripped 5 bases from V and 3 bases from J, with 14 bases between. Germline V gene data show CDR1 as SGHVS and CDR2 as FQNEAQ. The CDR3 sequence: CASSPGSMRYNEQFF. The DNA for the CDR3 is TGTGCCAGCAGCCCAGGGTCGATGCGCTACAATGAGCAGTTCTTC.

The chain has TRBV4-2 and TRBJ2-3; perhaps TRBD2 as D (5 bases). Germline CDR1 reads LGHNA; CDR2 reads YNFKEQ. The CDR3 is made up of 14 amino acids. The V and J ends lost 0 bases and 8 bases respectively, with 12 bases between them. This CDR3 reads CASSQDSSSSTQYF. CDR3 coding DNA: TGTGCCAGCAGCCAAGACTCTAGCTCGTCTACGCAGTATTTT.

CDR3 sequence: CSVHKTGSNTEAFF. CDR3 nucleotides: TGCAGCGTACATAAGACAGGGAGCAACACTGAAGCTTTCTTT. The rearrangement links TRBV29-1 to TRBJ1-1; 7 bases map to TRBD1. The germline gives CDR1 SQVTM, CDR2 ANQGSEA. V shed 6 bases and J 2 bases; nucleotides not matched to a gene: 9. The CDR3 loop spans 14 amino acids.

V is TRBV29-1 and J is TRBJ1-1; D possibly corresponds to TRBD1 (6 bases). This CDR3 region has 14 residues. The germline V and J ends were trimmed by 3 bases and 3 bases, with 14 bases remaining between them. CDR1 SQVTM and CDR2 ANQGSEA come from the germline V gene. CDR3 nucleotides: TGCAGCGTTGAGGGGGGGCGCGTTGACACTGAAGCTTTCTTT. It specifies CSVEGGRVDTEAFF. Using reference TRBV29-1 and TRBJ1-1 for the parts outside the CDR3, the full variable domain is SAVISQKPSRDICQRGTSLTIQCQVDSQVTMMFWYRQQPGQSLTLIATANQGSEATYESGFVIDKFPISRPNLTFSTLTVSNMSPEDSSIYLCSVEGGRVDTEAFFGQGTRLTVV.